This entry concerns a single T cell receptor (beta chain). Its antigen is currently unknown. This PCR relied on a set of 60 Vbeta primers and 13 Jbeta primers. Sequenced by immunoSEQ multiplex PCR; TCRdb stores in-frame clones only, minus some. The sample yields about 160,000 clones, around 85% seen once. The CDR3 is made up of 16 amino acids. Germline CDR1 SGHRS, CDR2 YFSETQ. The germline V and J ends were trimmed by 0 bases and 1 base, with 12 bases remaining between them. The sample is drawn from a study of cytomegalovirus exposure and HLA in healthy donors. Regarding the study as a whole: Later analysis placed DRB1 highest and HLA-C lowest in TCR association rates, which differed by HLA locus. Prior analysis indicated that the majority of TCR beta V segments exhibited productivity approximately 90% or approximately 30% of the time. An observed cluster of highly shared sequence variants was recorded as a likely sequencing artifact.

This clonotype was obtained from a man aged 35 to 55 in good health and CMV-seronegative. V gene TRBV5-1 combines with J gene TRBJ2-3, with D possibly being TRBD1 (5 bases). The sample taken for sequencing was PBMCs. The CDR3 DNA sequence: TGCGCCAGCAGCTTGGACAGGCCGGTGGGCACAGATACGCAGTATTTT. Amino acids: CASSLDRPVGTDTQYF.